What follows describes a single T cell receptor (beta chain). CDR3 length equals 16 residues. Germline loops: CDR1 SGHTA, CDR2 FQGNSA. Between the trimmed V and J ends, which lost 1 base and 0 bases, there was a span of 10 bases. This sample stems from a study of T cell changes during pregnancy in multiple sclerosis. The table came from immunoSEQ multiplex PCR; TCRdb's copy has only in-frame clones and leaves some out. This table has about 55,000 clones, approximately 94% appearing once. The clonotype comes from a female donor with multiple sclerosis, enrolled in a pregnancy study. J is TRBJ2-1 and V is TRBV7-2; no firm D call. The sample in question was CD8+ T cells from peripheral blood mononuclear cells, obtained in the third trimester of pregnancy. CDR3 in amino acids: CASSLGHSSSYNEQFF. The CDR3 nucleotides are TGTGCCAGCAGCTTAGGCCACTCGAGCTCCTACAATGAGCAGTTCTTC. The full variable domain, with the rest looked up from reference TRBV7-2 and TRBJ2-1, is GAGVSQSPSNKVTEKGKDVELRCDPISGHTALYWYRQSLGQGLEFLIYFQGNSAPDKSGLPSDRFSAERTGGSVSTLTIQRTQQEDSAVYLCASSLGHSSSYNEQFFGPGTRLTVL.